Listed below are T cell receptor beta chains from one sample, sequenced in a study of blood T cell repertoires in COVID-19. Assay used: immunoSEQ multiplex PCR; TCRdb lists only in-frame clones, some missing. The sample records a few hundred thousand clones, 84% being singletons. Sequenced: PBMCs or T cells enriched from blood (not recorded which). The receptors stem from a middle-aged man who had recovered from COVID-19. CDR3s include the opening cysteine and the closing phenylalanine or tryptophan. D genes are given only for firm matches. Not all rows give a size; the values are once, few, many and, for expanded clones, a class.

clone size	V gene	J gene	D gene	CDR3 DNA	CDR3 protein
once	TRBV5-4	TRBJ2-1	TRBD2	TGTGCCAGCAGCTTCTCCGGGACTAGTTATGAGCAGTTCTTC	CASSFSGTSYEQFF
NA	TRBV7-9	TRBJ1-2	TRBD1	TGTGCCAGCAGCTTGTACAGGGGTGGCTACACCTTC	CASSLYRGGYTF
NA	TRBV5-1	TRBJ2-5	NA	TGCGCCAGCAGCTTGATCTCTCGCGCCGAAGAGACCCAGTACTTC	CASSLISRAEETQYF
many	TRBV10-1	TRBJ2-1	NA	TGCGCCAGCAGTGTCACAGGGCCCTACAATGAGCAGTTCTTC	CASSVTGPYNEQFF
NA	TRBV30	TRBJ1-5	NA	TGTGCCTGGAACTATCGCAATCAGCCCCAGCATTTT	CAWNYRNQPQHF
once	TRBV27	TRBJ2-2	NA	TGTGCCAGCAGTTTTTGGGGGGGCGCCGGGGAGCTGTTTTTT	CASSFWGGAGELFF
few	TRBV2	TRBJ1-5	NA	TGTGCCAGCAGTGAAGCAGGGGCCCAGCCCCAGCATTTT	CASSEAGAQPQHF
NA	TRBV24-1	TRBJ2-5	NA	TGTGCCACCAGTGACCCGACGTCAGGAGAGACCCAGTACTTC	CATSDPTSGETQYF
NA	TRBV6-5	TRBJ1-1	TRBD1	TGTGCCAGCAGTTACCAGGGACAGGGCGTCACTGAAGCTTTCTTT	CASSYQGQGVTEAFF
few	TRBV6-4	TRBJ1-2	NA	TGTGCCAGCAGTGACTTTGCAGGGGTCGGCTACACCTTC	CASSDFAGVGYTF
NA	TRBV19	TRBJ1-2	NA	TGTGCCAGTAGTATAACCGGCTATGGCTACACCTTC	CASSITGYGYTF
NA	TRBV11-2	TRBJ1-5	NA	TGTGCCAGCAGCCTCGGGGTCTATCAGCCCCAGCATTTT	CASSLGVYQPQHF
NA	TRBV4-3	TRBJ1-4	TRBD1	TGCGCCAGCAGCCAAGAAATAGGTCGGACAGGGTATGAAAAACTGTTTTTT	CASSQEIGRTGYEKLFF
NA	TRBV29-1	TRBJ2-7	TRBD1	TGCAGCGCTCAACAAGGACAGGTCGAGCAGTACTTC	CSAQQGQVEQYF
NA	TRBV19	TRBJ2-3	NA	TGTGCCAGTAGTATGCAGGGACTCACAGATACGCAGTATTTT	CASSMQGLTDTQYF
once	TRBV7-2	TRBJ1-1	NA	TGTGCCAGCAGCCGCCCGGACAGGAACACTGAAGCTTTCTTT	CASSRPDRNTEAFF
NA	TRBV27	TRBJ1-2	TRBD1	TGTGCCAGCAGTCCTACAGGGGGCGCTTACACCTTC	CASSPTGGAYTF
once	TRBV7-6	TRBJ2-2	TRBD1	TGTGCCAGCAGCCGACGCGCACAGGGGATTGGGAGTCGGTTTGACACCGGGGAGCTGTTTTTT	CASSRRAQGIGSRFDTGELFF
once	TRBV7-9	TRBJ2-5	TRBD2	TGTGCCAGCAGGCCACTCGGGACTAGCGGACCCAAAGCCCAGTACTTC	CASRPLGTSGPKAQYF
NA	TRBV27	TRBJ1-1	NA	TGTGCCAGCAGTTTCCTATATACGGGTAGGCTGAACACTGAAGCTTTCTTT	CASSFLYTGRLNTEAFF
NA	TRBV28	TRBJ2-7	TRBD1	TGTGCCAGCAGTTCTGCTATGGGGGACAGGCAGTACTTC	CASSSAMGDRQYF
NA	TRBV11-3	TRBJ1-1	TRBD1	TGTGCCAGCAGCTCATCCGGGACAGGGGATCTCGGAACTGAAGCTTTCTTT	CASSSSGTGDLGTEAFF
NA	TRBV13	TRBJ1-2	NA	TGTGCCAGCAGCTTTCAGGGGAACTATGGCTACACCTTC	CASSFQGNYGYTF
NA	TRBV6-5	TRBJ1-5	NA	TGTGCCAGCAGGGTACACAGGGAAAATCAGCCCCAGCATTTT	CASRVHRENQPQHF
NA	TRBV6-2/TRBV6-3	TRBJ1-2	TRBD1	TGTGCCAGCAGTTCGACAGGGAACTATGGCTACACCTTC	CASSSTGNYGYTF
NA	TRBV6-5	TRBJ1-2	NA	TGTGCCAGCAGTTACGTGGGGGGGCGTAAGAACTATGGCTACACCTTC	CASSYVGGRKNYGYTF
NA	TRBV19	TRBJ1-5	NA	TGTGCCAGTAGTATCAGGGAATATCAGCCCCAGCATTTT	CASSIREYQPQHF
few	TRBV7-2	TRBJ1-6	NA	TGTGCCAGCAGGCCTACGGGATCTAATTCACCCCTCCACTTT	CASRPTGSNSPLHF
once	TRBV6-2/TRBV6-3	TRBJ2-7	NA	TGTGCCAGCAGTTACCCCACAATAAGCTACGAGCAGTACTTC	CASSYPTISYEQYF